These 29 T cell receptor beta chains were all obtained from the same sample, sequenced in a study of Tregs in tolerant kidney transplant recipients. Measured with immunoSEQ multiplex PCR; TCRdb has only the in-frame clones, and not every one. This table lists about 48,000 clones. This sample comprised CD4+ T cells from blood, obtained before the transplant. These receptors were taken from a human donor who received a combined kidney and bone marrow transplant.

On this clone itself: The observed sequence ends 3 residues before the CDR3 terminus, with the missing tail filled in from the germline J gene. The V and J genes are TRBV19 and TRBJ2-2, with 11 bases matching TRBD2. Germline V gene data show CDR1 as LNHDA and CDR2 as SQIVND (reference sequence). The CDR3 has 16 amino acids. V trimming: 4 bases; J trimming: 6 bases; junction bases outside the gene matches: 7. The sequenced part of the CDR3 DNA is TGTGCCAGTAGTACCCAACTAGCGGGAGTTTCCGGGGAG. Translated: CASSTQLAGVSGE. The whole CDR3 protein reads CASSTQLAGVSGELFF.

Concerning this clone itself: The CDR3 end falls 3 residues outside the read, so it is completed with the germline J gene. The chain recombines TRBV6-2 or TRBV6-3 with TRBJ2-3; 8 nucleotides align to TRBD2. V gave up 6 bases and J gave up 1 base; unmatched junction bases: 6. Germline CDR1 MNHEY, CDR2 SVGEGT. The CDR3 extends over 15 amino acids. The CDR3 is CASSFSGGGTDTQYF. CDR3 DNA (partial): TGTGCCAGCAGCTTTTCGGGGGGGGGCACAGATACG.

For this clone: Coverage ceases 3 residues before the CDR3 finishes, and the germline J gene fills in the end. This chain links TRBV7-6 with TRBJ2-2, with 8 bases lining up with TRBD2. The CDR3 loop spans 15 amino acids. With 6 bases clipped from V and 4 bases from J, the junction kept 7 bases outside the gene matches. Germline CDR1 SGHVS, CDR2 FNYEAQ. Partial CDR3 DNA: TGTGCCAGCAGGAAGGGACTAGGCCCCACCGGGGAG. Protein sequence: CASRKGLGPTGE. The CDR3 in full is CASRKGLGPTGELFF.

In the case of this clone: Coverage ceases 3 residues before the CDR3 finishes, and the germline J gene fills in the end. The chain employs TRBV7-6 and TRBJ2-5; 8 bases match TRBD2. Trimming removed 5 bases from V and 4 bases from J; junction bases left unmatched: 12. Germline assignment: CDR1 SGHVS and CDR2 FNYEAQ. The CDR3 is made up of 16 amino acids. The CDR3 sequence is CASSLGSGRGRETQYF. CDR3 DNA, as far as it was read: TGTGCCAGCAGCCTCGGGAGCGGGAGAGGGCGAGAGACC.

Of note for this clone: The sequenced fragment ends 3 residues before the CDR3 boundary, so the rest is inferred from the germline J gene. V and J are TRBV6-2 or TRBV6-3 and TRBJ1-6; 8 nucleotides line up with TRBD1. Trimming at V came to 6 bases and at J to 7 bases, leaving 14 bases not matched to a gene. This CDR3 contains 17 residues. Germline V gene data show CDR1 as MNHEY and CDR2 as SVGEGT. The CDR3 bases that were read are TGTGCCAGCAGCATTGACAGGGGATCAATGGGAAATTCACCC. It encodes CASSIDRGSMGNSP. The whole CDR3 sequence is CASSIDRGSMGNSPLHF.

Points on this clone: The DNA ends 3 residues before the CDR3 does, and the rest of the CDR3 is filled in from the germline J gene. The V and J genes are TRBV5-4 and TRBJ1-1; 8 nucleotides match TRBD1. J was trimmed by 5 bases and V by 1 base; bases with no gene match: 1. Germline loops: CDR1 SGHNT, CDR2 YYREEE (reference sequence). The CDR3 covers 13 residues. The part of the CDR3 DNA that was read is TGTGCCAGCAGCTTGAACAGGGGGACTGAA. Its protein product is CASSLNRGTE. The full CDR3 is CASSLNRGTEAFF.

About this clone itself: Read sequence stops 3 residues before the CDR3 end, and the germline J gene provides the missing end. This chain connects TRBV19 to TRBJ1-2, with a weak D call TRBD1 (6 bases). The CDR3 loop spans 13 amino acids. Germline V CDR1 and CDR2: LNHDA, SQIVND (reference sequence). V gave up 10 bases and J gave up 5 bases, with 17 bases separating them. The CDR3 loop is CATTYGGPYGYTF. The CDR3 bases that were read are TGTGCCACTACCTACGGGGGGCCGTATGGC.

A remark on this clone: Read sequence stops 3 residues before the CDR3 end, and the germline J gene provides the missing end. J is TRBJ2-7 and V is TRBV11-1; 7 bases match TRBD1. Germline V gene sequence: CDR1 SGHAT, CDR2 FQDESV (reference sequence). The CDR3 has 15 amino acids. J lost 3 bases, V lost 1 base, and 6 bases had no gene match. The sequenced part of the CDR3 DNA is TGTGCCAGCAGCTTAGAAGGGGACAGAAACTACGAG. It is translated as CASSLEGDRNYE. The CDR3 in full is CASSLEGDRNYEQYF.

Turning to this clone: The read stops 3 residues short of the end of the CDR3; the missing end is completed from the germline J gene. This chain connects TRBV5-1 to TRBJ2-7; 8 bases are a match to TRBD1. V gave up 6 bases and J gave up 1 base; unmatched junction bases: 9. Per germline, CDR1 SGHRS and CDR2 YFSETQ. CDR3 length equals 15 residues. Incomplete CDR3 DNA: TGCGCCAGCACCTTCGCCCGGGACAGGTCCTACGAG. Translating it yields CASTFARDRSYE. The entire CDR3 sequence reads CASTFARDRSYEQYF.

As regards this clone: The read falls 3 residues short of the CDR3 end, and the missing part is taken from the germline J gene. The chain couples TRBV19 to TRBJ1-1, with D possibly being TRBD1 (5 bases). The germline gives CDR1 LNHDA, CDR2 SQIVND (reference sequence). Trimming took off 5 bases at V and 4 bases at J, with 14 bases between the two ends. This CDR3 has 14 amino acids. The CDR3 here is CASSPQGGLTEAFF. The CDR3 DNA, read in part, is TGTGCCAGTAGTCCTCAGGGTGGTCTCACTGAA.

Here the CDR3 reads CSVVGAPPGTDTQYF. CDR3 DNA, as far as it was read: TGCAGCGTTGTGGGGGCCCCCCCTGGCACAGATACG. This chain links TRBV29-1 with TRBJ2-3; a possible D gene is TRBD1 (6 bases). The read comes to an end 3 residues before the CDR3 does, leaving the germline J gene to fill in the end. V gave up 4 bases and J gave up 1 base, with 15 bases separating them. The germline CDR1 and CDR2 sequences are SQVTM and ANQGSEA. The CDR3 is 15 amino acids.

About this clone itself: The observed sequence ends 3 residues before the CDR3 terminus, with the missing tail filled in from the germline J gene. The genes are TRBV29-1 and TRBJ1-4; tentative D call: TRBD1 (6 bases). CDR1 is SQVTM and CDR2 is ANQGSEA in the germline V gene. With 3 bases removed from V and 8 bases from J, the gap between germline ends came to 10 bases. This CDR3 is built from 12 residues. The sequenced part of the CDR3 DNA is TGCAGCGTTGAGAGCAGGGGCGAAAAA. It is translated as CSVESRGEK. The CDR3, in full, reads CSVESRGEKLFF.

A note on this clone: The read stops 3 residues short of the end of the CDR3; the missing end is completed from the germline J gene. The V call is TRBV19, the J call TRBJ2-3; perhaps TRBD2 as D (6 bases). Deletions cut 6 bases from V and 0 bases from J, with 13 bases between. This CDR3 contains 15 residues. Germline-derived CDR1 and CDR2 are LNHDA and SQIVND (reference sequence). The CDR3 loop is CASSVKRASTDTQYF. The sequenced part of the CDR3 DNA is TGTGCCAGTAGCGTCAAGCGGGCCAGCACAGATACG. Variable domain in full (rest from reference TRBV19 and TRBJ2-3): DGGITQSPKYLFRKEGQNVTLSCEQNLNHDAMYWYRQDPGQGLRLIYYSQIVNDFQKGDIAEGYSVSREKKESFPLTVTSAQKNPTAFYLCASSVKRASTDTQYFGPGTRLTVL.

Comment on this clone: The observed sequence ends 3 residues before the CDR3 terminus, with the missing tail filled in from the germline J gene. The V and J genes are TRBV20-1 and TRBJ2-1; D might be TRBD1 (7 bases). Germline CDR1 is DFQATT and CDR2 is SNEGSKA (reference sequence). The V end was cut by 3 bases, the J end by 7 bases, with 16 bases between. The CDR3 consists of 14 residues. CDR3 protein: CSARQSRGRNEQFF. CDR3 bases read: TGCAGTGCTAGGCAGTCCAGGGGGAGGAATGAG.

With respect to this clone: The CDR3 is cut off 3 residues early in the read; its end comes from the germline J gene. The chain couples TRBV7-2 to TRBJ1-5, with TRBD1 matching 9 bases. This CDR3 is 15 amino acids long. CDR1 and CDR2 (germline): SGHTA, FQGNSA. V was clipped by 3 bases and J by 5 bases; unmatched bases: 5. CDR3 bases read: TGTGCCAGCAGCTTTAGCCGGACAGGGGATCAGCCC. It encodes CASSFSRTGDQP. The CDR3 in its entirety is CASSFSRTGDQPQHF.

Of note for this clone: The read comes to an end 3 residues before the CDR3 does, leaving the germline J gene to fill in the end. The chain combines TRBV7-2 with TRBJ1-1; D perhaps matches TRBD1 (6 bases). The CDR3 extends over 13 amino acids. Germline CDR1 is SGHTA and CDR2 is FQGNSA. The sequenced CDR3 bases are TGTGCCAGCAGCGCCGACAGGCCTCGGGGA. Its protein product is CASSADRPRG. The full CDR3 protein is CASSADRPRGAFF.

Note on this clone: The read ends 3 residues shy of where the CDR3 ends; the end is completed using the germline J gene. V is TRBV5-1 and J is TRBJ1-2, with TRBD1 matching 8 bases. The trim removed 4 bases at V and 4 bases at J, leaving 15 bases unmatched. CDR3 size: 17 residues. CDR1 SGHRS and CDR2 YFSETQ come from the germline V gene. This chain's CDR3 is CASSAGTGPTGPYGYTF. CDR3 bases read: TGCGCCAGCAGCGCCGGGACAGGTCCAACGGGACCCTATGGC.

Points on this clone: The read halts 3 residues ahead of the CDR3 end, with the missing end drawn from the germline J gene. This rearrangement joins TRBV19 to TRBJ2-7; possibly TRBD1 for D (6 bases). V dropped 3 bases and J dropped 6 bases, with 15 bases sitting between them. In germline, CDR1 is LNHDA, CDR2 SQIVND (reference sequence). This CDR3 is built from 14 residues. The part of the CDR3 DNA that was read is TGTGCCAGTAGTATCGGTCAGGGGAGCGCCGAG. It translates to CASSIGQGSAE. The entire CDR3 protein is CASSIGQGSAEQYF.

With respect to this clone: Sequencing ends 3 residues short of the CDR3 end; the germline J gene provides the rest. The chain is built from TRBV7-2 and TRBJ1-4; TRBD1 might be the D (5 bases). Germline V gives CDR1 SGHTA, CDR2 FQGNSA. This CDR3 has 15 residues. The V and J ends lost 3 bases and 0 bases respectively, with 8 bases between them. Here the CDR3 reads CASSLDTATNEKLFF. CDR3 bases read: TGTGCCAGCAGCTTGGACACCGCAACTAATGAAAAA.

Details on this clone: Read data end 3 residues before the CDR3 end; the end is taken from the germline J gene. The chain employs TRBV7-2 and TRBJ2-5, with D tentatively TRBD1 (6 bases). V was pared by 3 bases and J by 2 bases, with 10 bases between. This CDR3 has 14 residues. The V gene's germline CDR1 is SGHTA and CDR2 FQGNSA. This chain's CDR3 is CASSFRRGQETQYF. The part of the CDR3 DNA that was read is TGTGCCAGCAGCTTTCGCAGGGGACAAGAGACC.

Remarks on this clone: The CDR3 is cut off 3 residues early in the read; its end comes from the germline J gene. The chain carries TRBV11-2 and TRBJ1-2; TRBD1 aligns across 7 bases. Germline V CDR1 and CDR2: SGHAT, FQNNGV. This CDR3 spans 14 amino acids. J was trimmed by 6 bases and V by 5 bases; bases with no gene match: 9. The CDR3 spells CASSRDRVGDGYTF. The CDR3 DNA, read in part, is TGTGCCAGCAGCCGCGACAGGGTCGGGGATGGC.

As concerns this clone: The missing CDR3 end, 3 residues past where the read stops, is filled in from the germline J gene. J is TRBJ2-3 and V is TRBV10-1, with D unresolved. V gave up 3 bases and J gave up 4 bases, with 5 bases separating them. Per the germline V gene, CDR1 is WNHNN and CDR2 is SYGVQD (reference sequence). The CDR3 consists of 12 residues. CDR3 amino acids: CASSDGADTQYF. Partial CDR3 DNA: TGCGCCAGCAGTGACGGTGCAGATACG.

The CDR3 region is CAISGGQGDTQYF. The CDR3 DNA, read in part, is TGTGCCATCAGTGGAGGACAGGGTGACACG. The chain links TRBV10-3 to TRBJ2-3; 8 bases agree with TRBD1. The observed sequence ends 3 residues before the CDR3 terminus, with the missing tail filled in from the germline J gene. Germline CDR1 and CDR2: ENHRY and SYGVKD. This CDR3 contains 13 residues.

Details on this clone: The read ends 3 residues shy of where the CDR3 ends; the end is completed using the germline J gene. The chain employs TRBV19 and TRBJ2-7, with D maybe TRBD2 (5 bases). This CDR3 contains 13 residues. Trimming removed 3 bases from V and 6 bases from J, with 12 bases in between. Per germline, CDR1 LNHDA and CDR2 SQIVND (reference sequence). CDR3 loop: CASSIPLGGEQYF. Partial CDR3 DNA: TGTGCCAGTAGTATCCCCCTAGGAGGCGAG.

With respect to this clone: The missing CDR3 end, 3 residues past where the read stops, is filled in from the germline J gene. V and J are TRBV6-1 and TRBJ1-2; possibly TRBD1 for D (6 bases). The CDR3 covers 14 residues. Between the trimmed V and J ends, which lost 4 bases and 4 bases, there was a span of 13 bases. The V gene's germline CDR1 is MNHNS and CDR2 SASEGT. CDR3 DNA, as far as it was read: TGTGCCAGCAGTGGTACAGGGTGGGCCTATGGC. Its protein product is CASSGTGWAYG. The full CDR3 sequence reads CASSGTGWAYGYTF.

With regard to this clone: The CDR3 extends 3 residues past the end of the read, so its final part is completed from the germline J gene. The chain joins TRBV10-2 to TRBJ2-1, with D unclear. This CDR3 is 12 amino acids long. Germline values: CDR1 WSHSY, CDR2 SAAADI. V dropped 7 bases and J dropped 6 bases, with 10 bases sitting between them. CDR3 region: CASTKGINEQFF. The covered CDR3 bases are TGCGCCAGCACCAAGGGCATCAATGAG.

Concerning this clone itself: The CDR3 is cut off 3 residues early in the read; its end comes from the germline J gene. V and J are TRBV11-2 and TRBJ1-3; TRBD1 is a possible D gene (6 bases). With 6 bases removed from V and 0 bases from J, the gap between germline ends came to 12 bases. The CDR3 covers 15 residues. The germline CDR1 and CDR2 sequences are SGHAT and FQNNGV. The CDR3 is CASSSGVLSGNTIYF. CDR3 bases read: TGTGCCAGCAGTTCAGGGGTCCTCTCTGGAAACACC.

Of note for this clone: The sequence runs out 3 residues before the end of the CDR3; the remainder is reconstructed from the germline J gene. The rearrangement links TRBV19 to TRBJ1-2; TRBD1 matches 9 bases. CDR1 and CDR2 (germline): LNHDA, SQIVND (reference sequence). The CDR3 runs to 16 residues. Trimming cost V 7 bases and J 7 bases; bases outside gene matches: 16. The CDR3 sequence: CASTRTPGQGMAGYTF. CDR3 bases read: TGTGCCAGTACAAGAACCCCGGGACAGGGTATGGCTGGC.

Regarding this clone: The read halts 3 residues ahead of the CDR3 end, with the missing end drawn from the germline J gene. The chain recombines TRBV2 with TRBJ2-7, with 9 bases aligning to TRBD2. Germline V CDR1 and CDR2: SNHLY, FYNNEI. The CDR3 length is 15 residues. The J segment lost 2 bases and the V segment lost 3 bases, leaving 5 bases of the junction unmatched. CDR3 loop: CASSDPLAGPYEQYF. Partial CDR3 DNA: TGTGCCAGCAGTGACCCTCTAGCGGGGCCCTACGAG.